This T cell receptor (beta chain) is drawn from a study of metastatic and nonmetastatic thyroid tumors. Study-level points and caveats: Relative to benign nodules, malignant thyroid tumors were reportedly characterized by significantly elevated TCR beta diversity in blood and tumor.

Per the germline V gene, CDR1 is SGHNT and CDR2 is YENEEA. Trimming took 5 bases from V and 10 from J; bases not matched to a gene: 0. This CDR3 is built from 11 residues. Thyroid surgery was performed in patients who had received no treatment beforehand. TCRdb re-called the PCR reads via MiXCR. The sample consists of some 34,000 clones, more than 15% of them appearing once. In this sample, this clone turned up many times. The antigen remains unidentified. The sequenced sample was blood. This TCR was sampled from a female donor with papillary thyroid cancer or a benign thyroid nodule (not recorded which). Some clones in this sample may be carry-over from other donors' samples. The chain carries TRBV11-3 and TRBJ2-1; TRBD2 aligns across 9 bases. As DNA, the CDR3 is TGTGCCAGCAGCACTAGCGGGGAGCAGTTCTTC. Protein: CASSTSGEQFF.